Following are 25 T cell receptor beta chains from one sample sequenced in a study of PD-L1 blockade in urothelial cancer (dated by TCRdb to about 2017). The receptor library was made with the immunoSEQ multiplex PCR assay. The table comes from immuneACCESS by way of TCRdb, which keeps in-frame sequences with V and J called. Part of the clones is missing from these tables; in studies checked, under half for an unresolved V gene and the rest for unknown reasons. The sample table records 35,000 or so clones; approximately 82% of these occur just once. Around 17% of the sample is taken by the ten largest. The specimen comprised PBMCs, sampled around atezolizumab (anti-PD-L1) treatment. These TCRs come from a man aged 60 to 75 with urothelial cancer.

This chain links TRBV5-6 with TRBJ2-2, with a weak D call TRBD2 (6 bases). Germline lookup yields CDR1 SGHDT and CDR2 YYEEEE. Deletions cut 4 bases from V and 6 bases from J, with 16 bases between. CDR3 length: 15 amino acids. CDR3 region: CASSPPGLLPGELFF. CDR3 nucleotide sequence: TGTGCCAGCAGCCCCCCGGGACTTCTACCCGGGGAGCTGTTTTTT.

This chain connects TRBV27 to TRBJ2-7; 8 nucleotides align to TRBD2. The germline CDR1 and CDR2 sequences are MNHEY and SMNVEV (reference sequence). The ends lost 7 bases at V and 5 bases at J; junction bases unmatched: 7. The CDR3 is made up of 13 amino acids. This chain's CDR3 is CASKEREFHEQYF. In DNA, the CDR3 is TGTGCCAGCAAAGAGCGGGAGTTCCACGAGCAGTACTTC.

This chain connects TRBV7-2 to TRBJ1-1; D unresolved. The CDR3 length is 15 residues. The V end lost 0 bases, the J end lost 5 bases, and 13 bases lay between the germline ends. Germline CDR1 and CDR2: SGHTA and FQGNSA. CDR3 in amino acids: CASSLARLFGTEAFF. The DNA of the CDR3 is TGTGCCAGCAGCTTAGCCCGACTTTTCGGTACTGAAGCTTTCTTT. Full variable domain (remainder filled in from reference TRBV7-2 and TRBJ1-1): GAGVSQSPSNKVTEKGKDVELRCDPISGHTALYWYRQSLGQGLEFLIYFQGNSAPDKSGLPSDRFSAERTGGSVSTLTIQRTQQEDSAVYLCASSLARLFGTEAFFGQGTRLTVV.

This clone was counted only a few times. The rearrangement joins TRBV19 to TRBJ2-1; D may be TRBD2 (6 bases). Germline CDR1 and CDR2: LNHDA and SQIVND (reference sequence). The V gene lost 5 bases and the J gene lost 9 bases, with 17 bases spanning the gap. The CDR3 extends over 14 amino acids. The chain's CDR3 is CASSYTGLSAEQFF. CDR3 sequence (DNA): TGTGCCAGTAGTTACACTGGACTATCTGCTGAGCAGTTCTTC. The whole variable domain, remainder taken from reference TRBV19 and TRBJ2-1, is DGGITQSPKYLFRKEGQNVTLSCEQNLNHDAMYWYRQDPGQGLRLIYYSQIVNDFQKGDIAEGYSVSREKKESFPLTVTSAQKNPTAFYLCASSYTGLSAEQFFGPGTRLTVL.

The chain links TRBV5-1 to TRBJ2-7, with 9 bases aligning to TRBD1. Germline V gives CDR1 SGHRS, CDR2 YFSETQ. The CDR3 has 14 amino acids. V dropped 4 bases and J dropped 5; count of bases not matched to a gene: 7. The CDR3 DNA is TGCGCCAGCAGCCTGGGACAGGGAAGCAACGAGCAGTACTTC. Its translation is CASSLGQGSNEQYF.

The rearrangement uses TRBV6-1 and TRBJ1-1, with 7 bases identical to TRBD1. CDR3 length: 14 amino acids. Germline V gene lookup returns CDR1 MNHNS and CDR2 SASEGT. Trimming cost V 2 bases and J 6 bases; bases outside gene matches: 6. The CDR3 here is CASSELTGAAEAFF. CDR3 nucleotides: TGTGCCAGCAGTGAACTCACAGGGGCCGCTGAAGCTTTCTTT.

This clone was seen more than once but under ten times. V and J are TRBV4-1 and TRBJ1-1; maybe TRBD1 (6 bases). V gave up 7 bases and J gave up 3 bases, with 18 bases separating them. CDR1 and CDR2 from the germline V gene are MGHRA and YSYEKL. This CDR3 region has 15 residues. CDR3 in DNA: TGCGCCAGCATGAAGCTCGGGCAGGGGTACACTGAAGCTTTCTTT. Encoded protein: CASMKLGQGYTEAFF.

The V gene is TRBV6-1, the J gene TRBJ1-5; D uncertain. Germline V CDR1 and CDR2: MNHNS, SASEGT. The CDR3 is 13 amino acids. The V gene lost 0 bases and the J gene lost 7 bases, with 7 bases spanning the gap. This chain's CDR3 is CASSEAGGQPQHF. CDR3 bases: TGTGCCAGCAGTGAAGCTGGCGGCCAGCCCCAGCATTTT.

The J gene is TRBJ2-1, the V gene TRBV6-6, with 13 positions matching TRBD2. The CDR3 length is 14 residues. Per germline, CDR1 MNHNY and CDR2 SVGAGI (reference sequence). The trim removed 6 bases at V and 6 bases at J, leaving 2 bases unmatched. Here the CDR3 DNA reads TGTGCCAGCAGCGGGACTAGCGGGGCCAATGAGCAGTTCTTC. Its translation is CASSGTSGANEQFF.

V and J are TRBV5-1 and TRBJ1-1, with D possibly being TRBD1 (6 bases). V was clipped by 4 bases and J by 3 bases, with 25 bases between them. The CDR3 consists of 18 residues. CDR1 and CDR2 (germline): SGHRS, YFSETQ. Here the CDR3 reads CASSPTGSRLGVDTEAFF. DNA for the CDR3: TGCGCCAGCAGCCCCACAGGGAGTAGATTAGGGGTAGACACTGAAGCTTTCTTT.

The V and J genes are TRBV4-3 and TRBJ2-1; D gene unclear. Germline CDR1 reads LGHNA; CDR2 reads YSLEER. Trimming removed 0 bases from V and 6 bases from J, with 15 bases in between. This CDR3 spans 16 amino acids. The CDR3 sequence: CASSQDSSATFNEQFF. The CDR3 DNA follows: TGCGCCAGCAGCCAAGATTCCAGCGCTACCTTCAATGAGCAGTTCTTC.

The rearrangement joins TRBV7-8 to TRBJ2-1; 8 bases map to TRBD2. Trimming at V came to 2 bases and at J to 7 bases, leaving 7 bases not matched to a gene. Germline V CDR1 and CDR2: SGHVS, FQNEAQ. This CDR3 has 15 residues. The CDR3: CASSLQAGVRNEQFF. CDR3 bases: TGTGCCAGCAGCTTACAAGCGGGAGTTCGTAATGAGCAGTTCTTC.

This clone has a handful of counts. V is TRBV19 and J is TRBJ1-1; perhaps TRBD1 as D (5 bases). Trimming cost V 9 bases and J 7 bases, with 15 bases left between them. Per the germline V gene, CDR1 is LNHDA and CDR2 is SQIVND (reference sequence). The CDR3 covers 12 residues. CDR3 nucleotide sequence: TGTGCCAGCGGCGAAAGACAGATTGAAGCTTTCTTT. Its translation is CASGERQIEAFF.

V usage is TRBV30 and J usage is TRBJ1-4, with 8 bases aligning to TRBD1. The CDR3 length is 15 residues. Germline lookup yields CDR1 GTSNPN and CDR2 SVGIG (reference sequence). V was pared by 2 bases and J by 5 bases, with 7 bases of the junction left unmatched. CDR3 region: CAWSPGQGVNEKLFF. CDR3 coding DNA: TGTGCCTGGAGTCCAGGACAGGGAGTCAATGAAAAACTGTTTTTT.

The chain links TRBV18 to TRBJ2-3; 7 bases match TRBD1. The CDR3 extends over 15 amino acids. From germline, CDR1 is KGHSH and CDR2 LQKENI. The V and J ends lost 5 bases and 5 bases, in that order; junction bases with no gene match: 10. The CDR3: CASSTRQGVGDTQYF. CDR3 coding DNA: TGTGCCAGCTCAACCAGACAGGGAGTGGGAGATACGCAGTATTTT.

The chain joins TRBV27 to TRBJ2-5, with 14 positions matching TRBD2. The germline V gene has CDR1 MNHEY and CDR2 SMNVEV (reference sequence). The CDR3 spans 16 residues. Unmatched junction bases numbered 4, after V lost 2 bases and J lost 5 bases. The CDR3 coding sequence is TGTGCCAGCAGTTTAAGGGGACTAGCGGGAGATGAGACCCAGTACTTC. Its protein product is CASSLRGLAGDETQYF.

The CDR3 nucleotides read TGTGCCAGCAGTGGCGCGGGACTAGCGGAACGCGGAACCTACAATGAGCAGTTCTTC. This translates into CASSGAGLAERGTYNEQFF. V and J are TRBV6-1 and TRBJ2-1; 11 bases map to TRBD2. The CDR3 is 19 amino acids. From germline, CDR1 is MNHNS and CDR2 SASEGT. The V and J ends lost 4 bases and 2 bases, in that order; junction bases with no gene match: 13.

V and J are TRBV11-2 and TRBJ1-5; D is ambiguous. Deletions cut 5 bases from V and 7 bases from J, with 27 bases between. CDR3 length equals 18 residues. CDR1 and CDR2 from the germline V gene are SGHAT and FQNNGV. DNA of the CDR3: TGTGCCAGCAGCCAAATCACCCGTCCCGTACGGGTAATCCAGCCCCAGCATTTT. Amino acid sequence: CASSQITRPVRVIQPQHF.

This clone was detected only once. CDR3: CAWSVKGAKNIQYF. The CDR3 nucleotides are TGTGCCTGGAGTGTTAAGGGGGCCAAAAACATTCAGTACTTC. This rearrangement joins TRBV30 to TRBJ2-4; TRBD1 is a possible D gene (5 bases). This CDR3 region has 14 residues. V lost 0 bases and J 1 base, leaving 7 bases between the germline ends. CDR1 is GTSNPN and CDR2 is SVGIG in the germline V gene (reference sequence). Filled out from reference TRBV30 and TRBJ2-4, the complete variable domain reads SQTIHQWPATLVQPVGSPLSLECTVEGTSNPNLYWYRQAAGRGLQLLFYSVGIGQISSEVPQNLSASRPQDRQFILSSKKLLLSDSGFYLCAWSVKGAKNIQYFGAGTRLSVL.

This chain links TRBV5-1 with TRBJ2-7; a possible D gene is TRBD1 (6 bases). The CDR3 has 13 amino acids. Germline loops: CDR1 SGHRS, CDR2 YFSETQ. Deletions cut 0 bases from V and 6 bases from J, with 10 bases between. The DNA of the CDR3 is TGCGCCAGCAGCTTGGAGGGGGTGGGCGAGCAGTACTTC. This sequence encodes CASSLEGVGEQYF.

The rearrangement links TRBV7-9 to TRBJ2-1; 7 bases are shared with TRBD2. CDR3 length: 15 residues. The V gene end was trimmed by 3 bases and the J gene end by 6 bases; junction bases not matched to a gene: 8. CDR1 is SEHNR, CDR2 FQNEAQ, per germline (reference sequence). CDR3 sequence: CASSFRGVVSNEQFF. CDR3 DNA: TGTGCCAGCAGCTTTCGGGGGGTGGTAAGCAATGAGCAGTTCTTC. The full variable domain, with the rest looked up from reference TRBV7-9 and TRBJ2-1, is DTGVSQNPRHKITKRGQNVTFRCDPISEHNRLYWYRQTLGQGPEFLTYFQNEAQLEKSRLLSDRFSAERPKGSFSTLEIQRTEQGDSAMYLCASSFRGVVSNEQFFGPGTRLTVL.

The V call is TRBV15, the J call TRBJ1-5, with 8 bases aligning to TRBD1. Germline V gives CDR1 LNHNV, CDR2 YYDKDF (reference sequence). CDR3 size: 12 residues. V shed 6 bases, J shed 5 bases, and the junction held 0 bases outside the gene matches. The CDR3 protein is CATRTGDQPQHF. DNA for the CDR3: TGTGCCACCAGGACAGGGGATCAGCCCCAGCATTTT.

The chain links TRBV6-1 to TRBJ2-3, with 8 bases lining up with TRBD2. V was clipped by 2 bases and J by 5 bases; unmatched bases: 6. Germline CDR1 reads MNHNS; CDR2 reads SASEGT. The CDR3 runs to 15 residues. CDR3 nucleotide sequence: TGTGCCAGCAGTGAATTCGGGGGGGCCCGAGATACGCAGTATTTT. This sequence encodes CASSEFGGARDTQYF.

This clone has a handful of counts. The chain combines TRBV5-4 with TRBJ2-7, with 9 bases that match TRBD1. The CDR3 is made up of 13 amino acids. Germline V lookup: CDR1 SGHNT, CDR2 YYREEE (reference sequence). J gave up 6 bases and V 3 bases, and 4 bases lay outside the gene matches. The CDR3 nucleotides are TGTGCCAGCAGCTGGGGACAGGGTGGCGAGCAGTACTTC. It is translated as CASSWGQGGEQYF.

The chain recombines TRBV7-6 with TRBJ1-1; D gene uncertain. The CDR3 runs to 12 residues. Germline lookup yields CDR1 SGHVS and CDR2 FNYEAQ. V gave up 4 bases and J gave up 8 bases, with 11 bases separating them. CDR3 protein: CASSSVAGEAFF. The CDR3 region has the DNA TGTGCCAGCAGCTCAGTCGCCGGGGAAGCTTTCTTT.